Listed below are T cell receptor beta chains from one sample, sequenced in a study of T cell responses to AZD1222 COVID-19 vaccine. Profiling relied on immunoSEQ multiplex PCR, and the TCRdb table lists in-frame clones only, not all of them. The data hold approximately 100,000 clones, with roughly nine tenths observed a single time. Sequencing was performed on peripheral blood, taken 28 days after the second dose of the MenACWY control vaccine. All receptors derive from an adult who received the MenACWY meningococcal vaccine as a control. CDR3s include the opening cysteine and the closing phenylalanine or tryptophan. A D gene is named only where the DNA matches it firmly. Only part of the rows carry a size: once, few, many, or a class if the clone is expanded.

CDR3 length: 15
V gene: TRBV5-1
J gene: TRBJ1-2
clone size: .
D gene: TRBD1
CDR3 DNA: TGCGCCAGCAGCTTGGAGGGGACAGGGAACTATGGCTACACCTTC
CDR3 protein: CASSLEGTGNYGYTF

CDR3 length: 14
V gene: TRBV28
J gene: TRBJ1-5
clone size: .
D gene: .
CDR3 DNA: TGTGCCAGCAGTCCAACAGGAAACAATCAGCCCCAGCATTTT
CDR3 protein: CASSPTGNNQPQHF

CDR3 length: 18
V gene: TRBV24-1
J gene: TRBJ2-1
clone size: once
D gene: .
CDR3 DNA: TGTGCCACCAGTGGACCCCCTCGTAGGGGGAGCTCCTACAATGAGCAGTTCTTC
CDR3 protein: CATSGPPRRGSSYNEQFF

CDR3 length: 13
V gene: TRBV19
J gene: TRBJ2-7
clone size: .
D gene: .
CDR3 DNA: TGTGCCAGTAGTACTAAAACAGTGACGGTAGGGTACTTC
CDR3 protein: CASSTKTVTVGYF

CDR3 length: 20
V gene: TRBV4-1
J gene: TRBJ2-3
clone size: .
D gene: TRBD1
CDR3 DNA: TGCGCCAGCAGCCAATCGTATAGGGGTCTGGACAGGGGACACACAGATACGCAGTATTTT
CDR3 protein: CASSQSYRGLDRGHTDTQYF

CDR3 length: 15
V gene: TRBV5-1
J gene: TRBJ1-1
clone size: .
D gene: TRBD1
CDR3 DNA: TGCGCCAGCAGCTCCCTGGGGACAGCCAACACTGAAGCTTTCTTT
CDR3 protein: CASSSLGTANTEAFF

CDR3 length: 15
V gene: TRBV28
J gene: TRBJ2-7
clone size: .
D gene: .
CDR3 DNA: TGTGCCAGCAGCCCCCCGGGCCCTTCAACCTACGAGCAGTACTTC
CDR3 protein: CASSPPGPSTYEQYF

CDR3 length: 14
V gene: TRBV6-5
J gene: TRBJ2-7
clone size: .
D gene: .
CDR3 DNA: TGTGCCAGCACCTTGACAGCAGCCGGCTACGAGCAGTACTTC
CDR3 protein: CASTLTAAGYEQYF

CDR3 length: 14
V gene: TRBV10-3
J gene: TRBJ2-7
clone size: .
D gene: TRBD2
CDR3 DNA: TGTCCCCAGAAGACGGGGGGGGACTCCTACGAGCAGTACTTC
CDR3 protein: CPQKTGGDSYEQYF

CDR3 length: 14
V gene: TRBV10-3
J gene: TRBJ1-6
clone size: few
D gene: .
CDR3 DNA: TGTGCCATCAGTGAGTCAGCAGCTAATTCACCCCTCCACTTT
CDR3 protein: CAISESAANSPLHF

CDR3 length: 14
V gene: TRBV18
J gene: TRBJ2-2
clone size: .
D gene: .
CDR3 DNA: TGTGCCAGCTCACTCCAGGGGAACACCGGGGAGCTGTTTTTT
CDR3 protein: CASSLQGNTGELFF

CDR3 length: 14
V gene: TRBV27
J gene: TRBJ2-3
clone size: .
D gene: TRBD1
CDR3 DNA: TGTGCCAGCAGTTTGGGGGACAGGCCAGATACGCAGTATTTT
CDR3 protein: CASSLGDRPDTQYF

CDR3 length: 16
V gene: TRBV18
J gene: TRBJ1-6
clone size: .
D gene: TRBD1
CDR3 DNA: TGTGCCAGCTCACAGACCGGGACAGCAAATAATTCACCCCTCCACTTT
CDR3 protein: CASSQTGTANNSPLHF

CDR3 length: 15
V gene: TRBV19
J gene: TRBJ1-2
clone size: .
D gene: .
CDR3 DNA: TGTGCCAGTAGTAGGACCCTCTTGGGATTCTATGGCTACACCTTC
CDR3 protein: CASSRTLLGFYGYTF

CDR3 length: 19
V gene: TRBV3-1/TRBV3-2
J gene: TRBJ2-2
clone size: few
D gene: TRBD2
CDR3 DNA: TGTGCCAGCAGCCATCAACCCTTGACTAGCGGGGGGGCCACCGGGGAGCTGTTTTTT
CDR3 protein: CASSHQPLTSGGATGELFF

CDR3 length: 16
V gene: TRBV29-1
J gene: TRBJ1-4
clone size: .
D gene: .
CDR3 DNA: TGCAGCGTAGTACTCCCAAGGGCAGGGTCGAATGAAAAACTGTTTTTT
CDR3 protein: CSVVLPRAGSNEKLFF

CDR3 length: 13
V gene: TRBV7-7
J gene: TRBJ2-7
clone size: .
D gene: .
CDR3 DNA: TGTGCCAGCAGCTTAGTTAGTTCCTACGAGCAGTACTTC
CDR3 protein: CASSLVSSYEQYF

CDR3 length: 15
V gene: TRBV6-6
J gene: TRBJ1-1
clone size: .
D gene: .
CDR3 DNA: TGTGCCAGCAGTTCATTAGAGCGGCTTAACGCTGAAGCTTTCTTT
CDR3 protein: CASSSLERLNAEAFF

CDR3 length: 13
V gene: TRBV11-2
J gene: TRBJ2-7
clone size: .
D gene: .
CDR3 DNA: TGTGCCAGCAGCCGGACAGACTCCTACGAGCAGTACTTC
CDR3 protein: CASSRTDSYEQYF

CDR3 length: 15
V gene: TRBV4-3
J gene: TRBJ1-2
clone size: .
D gene: TRBD1
CDR3 DNA: TGCGCCAGCAGCCACACAGTCCACAGGGGTAATGGCTACACCTTC
CDR3 protein: CASSHTVHRGNGYTF

CDR3 length: 14
V gene: TRBV2
J gene: TRBJ2-5
clone size: .
D gene: TRBD2
CDR3 DNA: TGTGCCAGCAGTGAAGAGCGGGGGCGGGAGACCCAGTACTTC
CDR3 protein: CASSEERGRETQYF

CDR3 length: 13
V gene: TRBV5-6
J gene: TRBJ2-7
clone size: .
D gene: .
CDR3 DNA: TGTGCCAGCAGCTTACGGGGCGGCTACGAGCAGTACTTC
CDR3 protein: CASSLRGGYEQYF

CDR3 length: 14
V gene: TRBV1
J gene: TRBJ2-7
clone size: .
D gene: .
CDR3 DNA: TGCACCAGCAGCCAAGTGGGCAGCCCAGGTGGGCAGTACTTC
CDR3 protein: CTSSQVGSPGGQYF

CDR3 length: 17
V gene: TRBV15
J gene: TRBJ1-4
clone size: .
D gene: .
CDR3 DNA: TGTGCCACCAGCAGAGACCCCAGAGGGGCCCCGGGCGAAAAACTGTTTTTT
CDR3 protein: CATSRDPRGAPGEKLFF

CDR3 length: 16
V gene: TRBV10-3
J gene: TRBJ2-5
clone size: .
D gene: .
CDR3 DNA: TGTGCCATCAGTGCGGGTTTGGGGGTCCAGGGGAGGACCCAGTACTTC
CDR3 protein: CAISAGLGVQGRTQYF

CDR3 length: 14
V gene: TRBV11-2
J gene: TRBJ1-5
clone size: .
D gene: TRBD1
CDR3 DNA: TGTGCCAGCAGCTTGGACAGGGGGCATCAGCCCCAGCATTTT
CDR3 protein: CASSLDRGHQPQHF

CDR3 length: 13
V gene: TRBV28
J gene: TRBJ1-5
clone size: .
D gene: .
CDR3 DNA: TGTGCCAGCAGTTCTCTGGGGAATCAGCCCCAGCATTTT
CDR3 protein: CASSSLGNQPQHF

CDR3 length: 16
V gene: TRBV18
J gene: TRBJ2-3
clone size: .
D gene: TRBD1
CDR3 DNA: TGTGCCAGCTCACAGAGGACAGGGGAAAGCACAGATACGCAGTATTTT
CDR3 protein: CASSQRTGESTDTQYF

CDR3 length: 18
V gene: TRBV7-2
J gene: TRBJ2-3
clone size: .
D gene: .
CDR3 DNA: TGTGCCAGCAGCTGGCCTCTCCAGGGATCTTTAGGCACAGATACGCAGTATTTT
CDR3 protein: CASSWPLQGSLGTDTQYF

CDR3 length: 12
V gene: TRBV19
J gene: TRBJ1-1
clone size: .
D gene: TRBD1
CDR3 DNA: TGTGCCAGTAGGCACCAGGGGGCGCCGGCTTTCTTT
CDR3 protein: CASRHQGAPAFF

CDR3 length: 12
V gene: TRBV28
J gene: TRBJ2-5
clone size: .
D gene: .
CDR3 DNA: TGTGCCAGCGGAGGAGGGGGGGAGACCCAGTACTTC
CDR3 protein: CASGGGGETQYF

CDR3 length: 14
V gene: TRBV5-1
J gene: TRBJ1-3
clone size: .
D gene: .
CDR3 DNA: TGCGCCAGCAGCTTGGGAGCCTCTGGAAACACCATATATTTT
CDR3 protein: CASSLGASGNTIYF

CDR3 length: 16
V gene: TRBV3-1/TRBV3-2
J gene: TRBJ1-3
clone size: once
D gene: TRBD1
CDR3 DNA: TGTGCCAGCAGCCAAAGGGGACAGCGCTCTGGAAACACCATATATTTT
CDR3 protein: CASSQRGQRSGNTIYF

CDR3 length: 15
V gene: TRBV5-8
J gene: TRBJ2-7
clone size: medium-sized
D gene: .
CDR3 DNA: TGTGCCAGCAGCTTGGAAAGGGGCCCACGGTTCGAGCAGTACTTC
CDR3 protein: CASSLERGPRFEQYF

CDR3 length: 15
V gene: TRBV19
J gene: TRBJ1-1
clone size: .
D gene: TRBD1
CDR3 DNA: TGTGCCAGTAATAGGTGGGGACAGGAGACCGCTGAAGCTTTCTTT
CDR3 protein: CASNRWGQETAEAFF

CDR3 length: 12
V gene: TRBV5-1
J gene: TRBJ2-7
clone size: .
D gene: .
CDR3 DNA: TGCGCCAGCAGCTTGGTTTCTGACGAGCAGTACTTC
CDR3 protein: CASSLVSDEQYF

CDR3 length: 12
V gene: TRBV28
J gene: TRBJ2-7
clone size: .
D gene: .
CDR3 DNA: TGTGCCAGCAGTTTCCGGATTTACGAGCAGTACTTC
CDR3 protein: CASSFRIYEQYF

CDR3 length: 15
V gene: TRBV27
J gene: TRBJ1-5
clone size: .
D gene: TRBD1
CDR3 DNA: TGTGCCAGCAGTTTGAACAGGGGAAGCAATCAGCCCCAGCATTTT
CDR3 protein: CASSLNRGSNQPQHF

CDR3 length: 17
V gene: TRBV19
J gene: TRBJ1-6
clone size: .
D gene: .
CDR3 DNA: TGTGCCAGTAGCCCCCAAGTCGGGAGCTCCTATAATTCACCCCTCCACTTT
CDR3 protein: CASSPQVGSSYNSPLHF